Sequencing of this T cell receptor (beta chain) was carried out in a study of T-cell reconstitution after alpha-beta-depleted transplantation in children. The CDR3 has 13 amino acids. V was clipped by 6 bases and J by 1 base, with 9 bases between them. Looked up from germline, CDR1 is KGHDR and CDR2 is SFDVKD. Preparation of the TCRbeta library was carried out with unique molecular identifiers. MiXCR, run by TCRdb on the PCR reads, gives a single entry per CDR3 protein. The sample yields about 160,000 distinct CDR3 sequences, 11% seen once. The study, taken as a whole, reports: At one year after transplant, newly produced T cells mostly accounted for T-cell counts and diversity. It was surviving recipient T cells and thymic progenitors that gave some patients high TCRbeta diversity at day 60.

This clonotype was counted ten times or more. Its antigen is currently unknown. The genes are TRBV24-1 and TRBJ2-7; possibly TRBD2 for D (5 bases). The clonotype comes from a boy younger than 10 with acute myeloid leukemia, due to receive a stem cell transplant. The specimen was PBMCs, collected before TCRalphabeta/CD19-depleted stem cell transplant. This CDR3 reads CATSRRGSYEQYF. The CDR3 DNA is TGTGCCACCAGTAGACGGGGTTCCTACGAGCAGTACTTC.